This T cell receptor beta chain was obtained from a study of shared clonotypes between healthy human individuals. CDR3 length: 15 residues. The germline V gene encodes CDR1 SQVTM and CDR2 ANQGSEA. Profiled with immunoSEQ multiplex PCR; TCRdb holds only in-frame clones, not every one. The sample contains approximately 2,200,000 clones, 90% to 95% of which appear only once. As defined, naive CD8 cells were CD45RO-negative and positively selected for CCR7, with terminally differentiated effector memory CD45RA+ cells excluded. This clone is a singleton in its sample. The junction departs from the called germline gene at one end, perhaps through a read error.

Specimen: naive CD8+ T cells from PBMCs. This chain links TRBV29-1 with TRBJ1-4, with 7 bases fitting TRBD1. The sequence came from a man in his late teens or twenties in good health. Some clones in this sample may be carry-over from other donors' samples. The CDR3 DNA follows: TGCAGCGTGGAAGTATTGGGACAGCTTAATGAAAAACTGTTTTTT. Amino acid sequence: CSVEVLGQLNEKLFF.